This TCR beta chain was sequenced during a study of blood T cell repertoires in COVID-19. Overall study: Acute and convalescent COVID-19 samples came from the United States, Italy and Spain. From T cells, B-cell-depleted T cells, or PBMCs came the material, which was cDNA or gDNA.

Germline CDR1 SQVTM, CDR2 ANQGSEA. V shed 6 bases and J 5 bases; nucleotides not matched to a gene: 2. This CDR3 has 13 amino acids. Per the original data handling: Scientists estimated how many nucleated cells there were by amplifying reference gene primers. The assay was immunoSEQ multiplex PCR, and TCRdb's table has in-frame clones only and misses some. V and J calls and clone size are those listed in that table; D and trimming were worked out from the DNA. The data contain about 100,000 clones, about 86% of them singletons. The sample was peripheral blood. The TCR comes from a man older than 75 with acute or convalescent COVID-19. The chain employs TRBV29-1 and TRBJ2-4, with TRBD1 matching over 12 bases. The CDR3 region is CSVGTGGENIQYF. CDR3 nucleotides: TGCAGCGTAGGGACAGGGGGCGAAAACATTCAGTACTTC. The full variable domain, rest sourced from reference TRBV29-1 and TRBJ2-4, is SAVISQKPSRDICQRGTSLTIQCQVDSQVTMMFWYRQQPGQSLTLIATANQGSEATYESGFVIDKFPISRPNLTFSTLTVSNMSPEDSSIYLCSVGTGGENIQYFGAGTRLSVL.